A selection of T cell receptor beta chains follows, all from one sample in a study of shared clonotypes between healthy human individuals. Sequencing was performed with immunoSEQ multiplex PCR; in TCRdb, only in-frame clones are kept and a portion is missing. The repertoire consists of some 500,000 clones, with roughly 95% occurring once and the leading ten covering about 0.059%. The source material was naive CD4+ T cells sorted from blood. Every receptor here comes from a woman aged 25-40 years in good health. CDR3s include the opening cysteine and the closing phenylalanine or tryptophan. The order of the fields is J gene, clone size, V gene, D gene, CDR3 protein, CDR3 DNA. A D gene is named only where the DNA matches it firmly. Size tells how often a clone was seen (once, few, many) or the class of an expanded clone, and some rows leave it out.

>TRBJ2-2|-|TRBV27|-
CASSSPGHSTGELFF
TGTGCCAGCAGTTCCCCGGGACATTCCACCGGGGAGCTGTTTTTT
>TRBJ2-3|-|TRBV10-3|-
CAISETAGRTSTDTQYF
TGTGCCATCAGTGAGACCGCGGGACGGACTAGCACAGATACGCAGTATTTT
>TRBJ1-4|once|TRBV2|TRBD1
CASKETGDEKLFF
TGTGCCAGCAAGGAGACAGGGGATGAAAAACTGTTTTTT
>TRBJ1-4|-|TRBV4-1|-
CASSQVGHSTTNEKLFF
TGCGCCAGCAGCCAAGTAGGTCACAGTACAACTAATGAAAAACTGTTTTTT
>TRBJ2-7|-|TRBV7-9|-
CASSPAPFSYEQYF
TGTGCCAGCAGCCCCGCCCCCTTCTCCTACGAGCAGTACTTC
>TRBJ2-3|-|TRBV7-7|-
CASSLTPGDTQYF
TGTGCCAGCAGCCTAACACCGGGAGATACGCAGTATTTT
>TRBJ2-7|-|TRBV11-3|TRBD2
CASSTQGLASEQYF
TGTGCCAGCAGCACGCAGGGACTAGCGTCCGAGCAGTACTTC
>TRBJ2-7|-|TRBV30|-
CAWSFGPYEQYF
TGTGCCTGGAGTTTTGGACCATACGAGCAGTACTTC
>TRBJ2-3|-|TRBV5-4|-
CASSLLLRDPDTQYF
TGTGCCAGCAGCTTACTCCTAAGGGACCCAGATACGCAGTATTTT
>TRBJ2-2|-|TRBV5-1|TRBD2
CASSLAGLAGVRELFF
TGCGCCAGCAGCTTGGCCGGACTAGCGGGAGTCAGGGAGCTGTTTTTT
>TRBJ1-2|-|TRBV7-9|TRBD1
CASSLADRDQGYTF
TGTGCCAGCAGCTTAGCGGACAGGGACCAGGGCTACACCTTC
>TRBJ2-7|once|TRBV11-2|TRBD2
CASSLGSGIYYEQYF
TGTGCCAGCAGCTTAGGTAGCGGGATTTACTACGAGCAGTACTTC
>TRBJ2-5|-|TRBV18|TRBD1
CASSPGTGRETQYF
TGTGCCAGCTCACCTGGGACAGGGAGAGAGACCCAGTACTTC
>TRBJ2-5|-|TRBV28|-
CASSDGTQETQYF
TGTGCCAGCAGTGACGGGACCCAAGAGACCCAGTACTTC
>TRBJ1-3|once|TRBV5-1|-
CASTLRPQQSSGNTIYF
TGCGCCAGCACCTTACGCCCGCAGCAAAGCTCTGGAAACACCATATATTTT
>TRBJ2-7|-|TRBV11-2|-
CASSLRPGRNEQYF
TGTGCCAGCAGCTTACGGCCAGGGAGGAACGAGCAGTACTTC
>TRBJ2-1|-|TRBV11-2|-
CASSPRGRSSYNEQFF
TGTGCCAGCAGCCCCAGGGGGAGGAGCTCCTACAATGAGCAGTTCTTC
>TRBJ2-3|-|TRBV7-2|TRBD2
CASSLRLAGEGDTQYF
TGTGCCAGCAGCTTAAGACTAGCGGGAGAAGGTGATACGCAGTATTTT
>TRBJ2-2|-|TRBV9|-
CASGQGTNTGELFF
TGTGCCAGCGGCCAGGGTACGAACACCGGGGAGCTGTTTTTT
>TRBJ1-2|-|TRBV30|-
CAWSAGLRGYTF
TGTGCCTGGAGTGCAGGGTTGCGGGGCTACACCTTC
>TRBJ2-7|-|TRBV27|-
CASSPGAYRDLYEQYF
TGTGCCAGCAGCCCTGGGGCCTACAGGGACCTCTACGAGCAGTACTTC
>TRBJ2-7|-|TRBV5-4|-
CASRPGGQFPHEQYF
TGTGCCAGCAGGCCCGGGGGGCAGTTCCCCCACGAGCAGTACTTC
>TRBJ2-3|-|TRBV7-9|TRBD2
CASSLSFQYSGSVGDTQYF
TGTGCCAGCAGCTTATCATTTCAGTATAGCGGGAGTGTAGGAGATACGCAGTATTTT
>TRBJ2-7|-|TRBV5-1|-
CASSLGQAAYEQYF
TGCGCCAGCAGCTTGGGCCAGGCCGCCTACGAGCAGTACTTC
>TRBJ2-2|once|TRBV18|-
CASSPLLPVPGELFF
TGTGCCAGCTCACCACTTCTCCCGGTCCCCGGGGAGCTGTTTTTT
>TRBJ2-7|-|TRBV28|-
CASTPNEGGSYEQYF
TGTGCCAGCACCCCCAATGAGGGAGGCTCCTACGAGCAGTACTTC
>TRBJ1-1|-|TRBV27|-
CASSLLAANTEAFF
TGTGCCAGCAGTTTATTGGCAGCGAACACTGAAGCTTTCTTT
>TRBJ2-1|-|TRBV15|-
CATSREQQGYNEQFF
TGTGCCACCAGCAGAGAACAGCAGGGATACAATGAGCAGTTCTTC
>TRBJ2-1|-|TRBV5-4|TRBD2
CASSLGTSSSYNEQFF
TGTGCCAGCAGCTTAGGGACTAGTAGCTCCTACAATGAGCAGTTCTTC
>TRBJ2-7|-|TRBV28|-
CASSPGILSGEQYF
TGTGCCAGCAGCCCCGGGATCCTGTCCGGCGAGCAGTACTTC
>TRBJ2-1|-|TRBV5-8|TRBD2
CASSTGTSGSWSSYNEQFF
TGTGCCAGCAGCACCGGGACTAGCGGCTCCTGGAGCTCCTACAATGAGCAGTTCTTC
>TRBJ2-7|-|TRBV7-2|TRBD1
CASSLVWGQGNHEQYF
TGTGCCAGCAGCTTAGTATGGGGACAGGGGAACCACGAGCAGTACTTC
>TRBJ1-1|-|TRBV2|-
CASSVHALSTEAFF
TGTGCCAGCAGTGTTCACGCGTTGAGCACTGAAGCTTTCTTT
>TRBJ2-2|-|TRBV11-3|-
CASSPRSLGELFF
TGTGCCAGCAGCCCTCGATCGCTCGGGGAGCTGTTTTTT
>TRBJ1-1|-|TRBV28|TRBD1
CASSSTGGWHTEAFF
TGTGCCAGCAGTTCGACAGGGGGCTGGCACACTGAAGCTTTCTTT
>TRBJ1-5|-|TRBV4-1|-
CASSHIGGKNQPQHF
TGCGCCAGCAGCCACATCGGGGGGAAGAATCAGCCCCAGCATTTT
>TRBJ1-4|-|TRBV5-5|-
CASSSGNSGTNEKLFF
TGTGCCAGCAGCTCGGGGAATTCAGGGACGAATGAAAAACTGTTTTTT
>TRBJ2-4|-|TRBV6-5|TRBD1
CASRAKGQDIQYF
TGTGCCAGCCGGGCTAAAGGACAGGACATTCAGTACTTC
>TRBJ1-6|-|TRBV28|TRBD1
CASISGTGVGPLHF
TGTGCCAGCATTTCCGGGACAGGGGTTGGACCCCTCCACTTT
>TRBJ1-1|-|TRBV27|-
CASSTSGGGTEAFF
-
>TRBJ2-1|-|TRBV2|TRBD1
CASNRDRGRDNEQFF
TGTGCCAGCAACCGGGACAGGGGAAGGGATAATGAGCAGTTCTTC
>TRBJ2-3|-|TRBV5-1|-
CASSPNVGEDTQYF
TGCGCCAGCAGCCCAAACGTGGGGGAAGATACGCAGTATTTT
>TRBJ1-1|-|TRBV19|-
CASSIARDTEAFF
TGTGCCAGTAGTATAGCACGGGACACTGAAGCTTTCTTT
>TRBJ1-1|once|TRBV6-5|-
CASALHDRNTEAFF
TGTGCCAGTGCCCTCCACGACAGGAACACTGAAGCTTTCTTT
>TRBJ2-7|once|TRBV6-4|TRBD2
CASSDKGRLAYSYEQYF
TGTGCCAGCAGTGACAAGGGCCGACTAGCGTACTCCTACGAGCAGTACTTC
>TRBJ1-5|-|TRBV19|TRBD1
CASSPTGGNQPQHF
TGTGCCAGTAGTCCTACAGGGGGTAATCAGCCCCAGCATTTT
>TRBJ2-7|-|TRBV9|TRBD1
CASSVGGPGGNEQYF
TGTGCCAGCAGCGTAGGTGGGCCAGGGGGCAACGAGCAGTACTTC
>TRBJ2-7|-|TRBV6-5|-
CASSYLGQDPYEQYF
TGTGCCAGCAGTTACTTGGGCCAGGACCCCTACGAGCAGTACTTC
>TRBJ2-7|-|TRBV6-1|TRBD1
CASSEPGQGTYEQYF
TGTGCCAGCAGTGAGCCGGGACAGGGAACCTACGAGCAGTACTTC
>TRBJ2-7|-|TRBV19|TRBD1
CASSMTGSSYEQYF
TGTGCCAGTAGTATGACAGGGAGCTCCTACGAGCAGTACTTC
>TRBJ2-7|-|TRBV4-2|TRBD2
CASSRKGTSGRDSYEQYF
TGTGCCAGCAGCCGCAAGGGGACTAGCGGGAGAGATTCCTACGAGCAGTACTTC
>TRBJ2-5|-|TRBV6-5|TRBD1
CASSPGQGWLQTQYF
TGTGCCAGCAGTCCGGGACAGGGCTGGCTTCAGACCCAGTACTTC
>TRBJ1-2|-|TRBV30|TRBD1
CACLNGTGGMRGYTF
TGTGCCTGCCTGAACGGGACAGGGGGTATGAGGGGCTACACCTTC
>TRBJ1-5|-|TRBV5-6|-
CASSLGRRSNQPQHF
TGTGCCAGCAGCTTGGGGAGGAGGAGCAATCAGCCCCAGCATTTT
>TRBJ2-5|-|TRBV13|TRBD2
CASSFLLSGRPPKETQYF
TGTGCCAGCAGCTTCCTTTTGAGCGGGAGGCCTCCGAAAGAGACCCAGTACTTC